What follows are 30 T cell receptor beta chains derived from one specimen sequenced in a study of T-cell reconstitution after alpha-beta-depleted transplantation in children. During its preparation, the TCRbeta library received unique molecular identifiers. TCRdb passed the PCR reads through MiXCR, listing each CDR3 protein once. The sample yields around 240,000 distinct CDR3 sequences, 9% to 10% seen once. The sequencing here drew on PBMCs from the stem cell graft donor, taken from the stem cell graft. These receptors were taken from a human donor who donated a stem cell graft to a child with SCID.

This clonotype came up a few times. V and J are TRBV2 and TRBJ2-1, with D unresolved. The CDR3 consists of 13 residues. CDR1 and CDR2 from the germline V gene are SNHLY and FYNNEI. The germline V and J ends were trimmed by 8 bases and 5 bases, with 13 bases remaining between them. The CDR3 reads CASGWVPDNEQFF. The DNA for the CDR3 is TGTGCCAGCGGATGGGTACCCGACAATGAGCAGTTCTTC.

The table lists this clonotype with many counts. The chain is built from TRBV5-1 and TRBJ2-1, with a tentative D call TRBD2 (5 bases). The CDR3 extends over 11 amino acids. Trimming shortened V by 4 bases and J by 9 bases, and 8 bases separated the two germline ends. Germline V gene sequence: CDR1 SGHRS, CDR2 YFSETQ. The DNA of the CDR3 is TGCGCCAGCAGCGGGGAGAGTGAGCAGTTCTTC. Its translation is CASSGESEQFF. Filled out from reference TRBV5-1 and TRBJ2-1, the complete variable domain reads KAGVTQTPRYLIKTRGQQVTLSCSPISGHRSVSWYQQTPGQGLQFLFEYFSETQRNKGNFPGRFSGRQFSNSRSEMNVSTLELGDSALYLCASSGESEQFFGPGTRLTVL.

This clonotype was detected many times. The chain carries TRBV7-2 and TRBJ2-3; D unresolved. The germline gives CDR1 SGHTA, CDR2 FQGNSA. V was shortened by 7 bases and J by 5 bases, with 13 bases between the two germline ends. This CDR3 comprises 13 residues. The CDR3 DNA sequence: TGTGCCAGCAACCCAAGTAGGGAAGATACGCAGTATTTT. The encoded protein is CASNPSREDTQYF.

This clonotype was counted ten times or more. This chain joins TRBV27 and TRBJ2-2; 7 positions agree with TRBD2. CDR3 size: 15 residues. The V gene end was trimmed by 6 bases and the J gene end by 4 bases; junction bases not matched to a gene: 8. The V gene's germline CDR1 is MNHEY and CDR2 SMNVEV (reference sequence). Here the CDR3 DNA reads TGTGCCAGCAGCCGGCTAGCGGCGGGCACCGGGGAGCTGTTTTTT. This sequence encodes CASSRLAAGTGELFF.

This clonotype was counted many times. This rearrangement joins TRBV14 to TRBJ1-2, with D possibly being TRBD1 (6 bases). Germline V gene sequence: CDR1 SGHDN, CDR2 FVKESK. The CDR3 extends over 14 amino acids. V was cut by 0 bases and J by 8 bases, with 13 bases left in between. This CDR3 is CASSQDWGAGGYTF. CDR3 DNA: TGTGCCAGCAGCCAAGACTGGGGGGCCGGGGGCTACACCTTC.

The chain is built from TRBV27 and TRBJ2-7; 7 nucleotides line up with TRBD2. The germline V gene encodes CDR1 MNHEY and CDR2 SMNVEV (reference sequence). The CDR3 sequence is 13 residues long. Trimming at V came to 6 bases and at J to 5 bases, leaving 7 bases not matched to a gene. The CDR3 reads CASSLIRGDEQYF. The CDR3 nucleotides are TGTGCCAGCAGCCTCATCCGGGGGGACGAGCAGTACTTC.

This clonotype was seen many times. The V gene is TRBV6-4, the J gene TRBJ2-3, with 8 nucleotides matching TRBD1. CDR3 length equals 14 residues. The ends lost 4 bases at V and 2 bases at J; junction bases unmatched: 2. Germline CDR1 MRHNA, CDR2 SNTAGT. The CDR3 loop reads CASSGTGHTDTQYF. Here the CDR3 DNA reads TGTGCCAGCAGTGGGACAGGGCACACAGATACGCAGTATTTT.

The chain joins TRBV5-1 to TRBJ1-2; no firm D call. The CDR3 contains 14 residues. The V and J ends lost 4 bases and 2 bases respectively, with 12 bases between them. CDR1 is SGHRS and CDR2 is YFSETQ in the germline V gene. The CDR3: CASSADPSNYGYTF. In nucleotides, the CDR3 is TGCGCCAGCAGCGCGGATCCCTCCAACTATGGCTACACCTTC. Supplemented by reference TRBV5-1 and TRBJ1-2, the full variable domain reads KAGVTQTPRYLIKTRGQQVTLSCSPISGHRSVSWYQQTPGQGLQFLFEYFSETQRNKGNFPGRFSGRQFSNSRSEMNVSTLELGDSALYLCASSADPSNYGYTFGSGTRLTVV.

In this sample, this clonotype turned up a few times. This chain connects TRBV29-1 to TRBJ2-7, with D possibly being TRBD2 (7 bases). Trimming pared 4 bases from V and 7 bases from J, leaving 14 bases between. Germline CDR1 is SQVTM and CDR2 is ANQGSEA. The CDR3 covers 12 residues. The CDR3 loop is CSVGPGRGEQYF. CDR3 in DNA: TGCAGCGTTGGCCCTGGGAGGGGGGAGCAGTACTTC.

This clonotype was seen many times. The chain has TRBV20-1 and TRBJ2-1; 8 positions match TRBD1. Germline V CDR1 and CDR2: DFQATT, SNEGSKA (reference sequence). The CDR3 covers 13 residues. V gave up 6 bases and J gave up 12 bases; unmatched junction bases: 13. The CDR3 coding sequence is TGCAGTGCGGCAAAAGGACAGGGCAAGGGGCAGTTCTTC. Translation gives CSAAKGQGKGQFF.

This clonotype was picked up many times. V and J are TRBV20-1 and TRBJ1-1; D not certain. This CDR3 is 13 amino acids long. Germline V gene lookup returns CDR1 DFQATT and CDR2 SNEGSKA (reference sequence). V lost 5 bases to trimming and J lost 5 bases, with 15 bases between them. The CDR3, as DNA: TGCAGTGCTGTAATGGGGTTACAGACTGAAGCTTTCTTT. This translates into CSAVMGLQTEAFF.

This clonotype was counted once. A much larger clone lies a single base off, so this may be a read error. The gene calls are TRBV7-2 and TRBJ2-7; D not certain. The CDR3 extends over 16 amino acids. V was shortened by 3 bases and J by 0 bases, with 15 bases between the two germline ends. Germline loops: CDR1 SGHTA, CDR2 FQGNSA. The CDR3 region is CASSFGQRQCSYEQYF. CDR3 sequence (DNA): TGTGCCAGCAGCTTCGGGCAGCGCCAGTGCTCCTACGAGCAGTACTTC.

This clonotype came up many times. V and J are TRBV2 and TRBJ1-5, with D possibly being TRBD1 (5 bases). The CDR3 totals 12 residues. V lost 6 bases and J 7 bases, leaving 10 bases between the germline ends. In germline, CDR1 is SNHLY, CDR2 FYNNEI. The CDR3 DNA follows: TGTGCCAGCAGAGGACCAGGGCAGCCCCAGCATTTT. Translated: CASRGPGQPQHF.

This clonotype has ten or more counts. The chain links TRBV7-9 to TRBJ1-1, with a weak D call TRBD1 (6 bases). V was shortened by 4 bases and J by 3 bases, with 12 bases between the two germline ends. There are 14 residues in the CDR3. Germline V lookup: CDR1 SEHNR, CDR2 FQNEAQ (reference sequence). The CDR3 DNA sequence: TGTGCCAGCAGCTCCCGTTACAGGGACACTGAAGCTTTCTTT. Amino acid sequence: CASSSRYRDTEAFF.

This clonotype was found many times. The chain joins TRBV28 to TRBJ1-2, with D tentatively TRBD1 (6 bases). This CDR3 contains 15 residues. Per the germline V gene, CDR1 is MDHEN and CDR2 is SYDVKM. The V gene lost 6 bases and the J gene lost 6 bases, with 20 bases spanning the gap. The CDR3 region is CASRPTGIRLHGYTF. DNA of the CDR3: TGTGCCAGCAGGCCTACAGGGATAAGACTCCATGGCTACACCTTC.

This clonotype was counted at least ten times. The chain carries TRBV7-6 and TRBJ2-3; TRBD1 matches 7 bases. The CDR3 length is 15 residues. Germline CDR1 and CDR2: SGHVS and FNYEAQ. V lost 2 bases, J lost 0 bases, and 2 bases stayed unmatched. This chain's CDR3 is CASSLTGASTDTQYF. As DNA, the CDR3 is TGTGCCAGCAGCTTAACAGGGGCTAGCACAGATACGCAGTATTTT.

This clonotype was seen many times. Here the CDR3 DNA reads TGTGCCAGTGTCCTGGGCAATACAGGGCCCCAGCATTTT. Protein sequence: CASVLGNTGPQHF. The J gene is TRBJ1-5, the V gene TRBV19, with D maybe TRBD1 (5 bases). There are 13 residues in the CDR3. Germline V gene lookup returns CDR1 LNHDA and CDR2 SQIVND (reference sequence). The germline V and J ends were trimmed by 8 bases and 9 bases, with 17 bases remaining between them.

Ten or more counts support this clonotype. The chain carries TRBV20-1 and TRBJ2-4; D not resolved. Germline V lookup: CDR1 DFQATT, CDR2 SNEGSKA (reference sequence). There are 13 residues in the CDR3. V lost 0 bases, J lost 2 bases, and 5 bases lay in between. CDR3: CSARDVSKNIQYF. CDR3 nucleotides: TGCAGTGCTAGAGATGTATCCAAAAACATTCAGTACTTC.

This clonotype was picked up many times. The V gene is TRBV20-1, the J gene TRBJ1-4, with D maybe TRBD1 (6 bases). V gave up 6 bases and J gave up 16 bases, with 18 bases separating them. This CDR3 comprises 11 residues. The V gene's germline CDR1 is DFQATT and CDR2 SNEGSKA (reference sequence). CDR3 region: CSAETGGGPFF. The CDR3 DNA follows: TGCAGTGCGGAGACAGGAGGAGGCCCGTTTTTT.

The rearrangement joins TRBV29-1 to TRBJ2-5; perhaps TRBD2 as D (5 bases). Trimming cost V 2 bases and J 0 bases, with 7 bases left between them. Germline loops: CDR1 SQVTM, CDR2 ANQGSEA. The CDR3 consists of 13 residues. The CDR3 spells CSVEWENQETQYF. CDR3 DNA sequence: TGCAGCGTTGAATGGGAGAACCAAGAGACCCAGTACTTC.

The chain combines TRBV29-1 with TRBJ2-1, with a weak D call TRBD2 (6 bases). Germline CDR1 SQVTM, CDR2 ANQGSEA. The V gene lost 0 bases and the J gene lost 12 bases, with 24 bases spanning the gap. The CDR3 totals 16 residues. In nucleotides, the CDR3 is TGCAGCGTTGAAGAGGTACCCACGGGGGTCCCTCGAGGGCAGTTCTTC. Protein: CSVEEVPTGVPRGQFF.

In DNA, the CDR3 is TGCAGTGCCGCCGGGGGGCTCAATGAGCAGTTCTTC. Its protein is CSAAGGLNEQFF. The chain uses TRBV20-1 and TRBJ2-1; the D gene is possibly TRBD2 (7 bases). The CDR3 spans 12 residues. Germline-derived CDR1 and CDR2 are DFQATT and SNEGSKA (reference sequence). Trimming removed 6 bases at V and 6 bases at J, with 12 bases between.

This clonotype has at least ten counts. CDR3 DNA sequence: TGCGCCAGCAGGGGGACAGGGCGTAATTCACCCCTCCACTTT. This sequence encodes CASRGTGRNSPLHF. This chain uses TRBV5-1 with TRBJ1-6; 9 bases fit TRBD1. Per germline, CDR1 SGHRS and CDR2 YFSETQ. The CDR3 runs to 14 residues. V lost 5 bases to trimming and J lost 6 bases; unmatched junction nucleotides: 3.

Many counts were recorded for this clonotype. The gene calls are TRBV2 and TRBJ2-7; D remains ambiguous. CDR3 length: 14 amino acids. V was pared by 4 bases and J by 0 bases, with 10 bases between. Looked up from germline, CDR1 is SNHLY and CDR2 is FYNNEI. CDR3 residues: CASSATPSSYEQYF. The CDR3 DNA reads as TGTGCCAGCAGTGCAACTCCGAGCTCCTACGAGCAGTACTTC.

This clonotype has only a few counts. This chain connects TRBV6-1 to TRBJ2-7; D possibly corresponds to TRBD1 (7 bases). The germline V gene has CDR1 MNHNS and CDR2 SASEGT. There are 21 residues in the CDR3. The V and J ends lost 3 bases and 4 bases respectively, with 34 bases between them. CDR3 coding DNA: TGTGCCAGCAGTGAGAAGGGACCTATTCGGGGGCTCACAGGGGAGGTTTACGAGCAGTACTTC. Translating gives CASSEKGPIRGLTGEVYEQYF.

This clonotype has ten or more counts. The chain has TRBV18 and TRBJ1-2; D is unclear. Trimming cost V 3 bases and J 6 bases, with 14 bases left between them. Per the germline V gene, CDR1 is KGHSH and CDR2 is LQKENI. The CDR3 loop spans 14 amino acids. In DNA, the CDR3 is TGTGCCAGCTCACCTAGAGACCCTCCTGATGGCTACACCTTC. As protein: CASSPRDPPDGYTF.

This clonotype was counted ten times or more. This rearrangement joins TRBV4-1 to TRBJ2-1, with TRBD2 matching 16 bases. This CDR3 comprises 15 residues. In germline, CDR1 is MGHRA, CDR2 YSYEKL. Trimming cost V 5 bases and J 8 bases; bases outside gene matches: 3. For the CDR3, the DNA is TGCGCCAGCAGCTTCGGGACTAGCGGGGGGGATGAGCAGTTCTTC. Amino acids: CASSFGTSGGDEQFF.

This clonotype was recorded a few times. This clone may be a read error of a much larger clone one base away. The chain links TRBV5-1 to TRBJ1-2; D may be TRBD1 (5 bases). The V gene's germline CDR1 is SGHRS and CDR2 YFSETQ. The CDR3 extends over 13 amino acids. This CDR3 reads CASSAGQSYGYPF. In nucleotides, the CDR3 is TGCGCCAGCAGCGCTGGACAATCGTATGGCTACCCCTTC.

This clonotype appeared many times. The chain recombines TRBV7-6 with TRBJ1-6; 8 bases fit TRBD1. CDR3 length: 16 residues. J was trimmed by 10 bases and V by 2 bases; bases with no gene match: 10. Germline CDR1 and CDR2: SGHVS and FNYEAQ. In DNA, the CDR3 is TGTGCCAGCAGCTTACCGCCTACAGGGGGGAACTCACCCCTCCACTTT. Translated: CASSLPPTGGNSPLHF.

This clonotype has a handful of counts. The CDR3: CASSVGQGSQPQHF. For the CDR3, the DNA is TGTGCCAGCAGCGTAGGACAGGGGAGTCAGCCCCAGCATTTT. The V call is TRBV9, the J call TRBJ1-5; 8 bases agree with TRBD1. This CDR3 spans 14 amino acids. Germline V CDR1 and CDR2: SGDLS, YYNGEE. Losses at the gene ends were 0 bases for V and 6 bases for J; bases not matched to a gene: 2.